This T cell receptor beta chain was profiled in a study of shared clonotypes between healthy human individuals. Method: immunoSEQ multiplex PCR; TCRdb's copy keeps in-frame clones and lacks some. The sample lists roughly 1.5 million clones; approximately 98% were seen once. The donors were adults (healthy and HIV-negative) with no recent acute infections or vaccinations. Among the donors, all were Caucasian adults who lived in Nashville, Tennessee. The clonotype was recovered from a young man in good health. Sequenced input: naive CD4+ T cells sorted from blood. The subset: CD45RA+ positively selected.

Written as DNA, the CDR3 is TGCGCCAGCAGCTTGGCCGGGCTTGAGCAGTACTTC. It specifies CASSLAGLEQYF. The chain couples TRBV5-1 to TRBJ2-7, with D unclear. CDR3 length: 12 amino acids. Trimming left V 0 bases short and J 7 bases short, with 8 bases between. Germline V gene data show CDR1 as SGHRS and CDR2 as YFSETQ.